This T cell receptor (beta chain) originates from a study of blood T cells in healthy people across ages. Study findings and constraints: Since the PBMCs were unsorted, naive and antigen-experienced cells could not be conclusively compared.

Next came a second PCR, run for about 6 to 12 cycles, which used a sample-barcoded 5' primer along with a J-beta primer mix. TCRdb re-called the 5' RACE reads with MiXCR, one entry per CDR3 protein. This table has hundreds of thousands of distinct CDR3 sequences, around 50% appearing once. Worth noting for this clonotype: No antigen is known for it.

This CDR3 spans 15 amino acids. Germline CDR1 is MNHNY and CDR2 is SVGAGI (reference sequence). The V and J ends lost 6 bases and 8 bases, in that order; junction bases with no gene match: 15. The chain is built from TRBV6-6 and TRBJ1-2; 7 bases agree with TRBD1. The sample consisted of blood. The TCR originated in a middle-aged man in good health. CDR3: CASSTRPGTVEGYTF. CDR3 nucleotides: TGTGCCAGCAGCACCCGCCCCGGGACAGTGGAGGGCTACACCTTC.